These 13 T cell receptor beta chains were all obtained from the same sample, sequenced in a study of radiotherapy plus CTLA-4 blockade in lung cancer. The method was immunoSEQ multiplex PCR; TCRdb's version includes in-frame clones alone and lacks a portion of them. The data show 85,000 to 120,000 clones, 85% to 90% seen once. The sample in question was peripheral blood, obtained from a patient treated with radiotherapy plus ipilimumab. The origin of the receptors is a human donor with non-small cell lung cancer that progressed on radiotherapy plus ipilimumab. Some clones in this sample may be carry-over from other donors' samples.

This rearrangement joins TRBV6-5 to TRBJ1-6; tentative D call: TRBD1 (6 bases). Germline V gene sequence: CDR1 MNHEY, CDR2 SVGAGI. The V end was cut by 6 bases, the J end by 7 bases, with 10 bases between. CDR3 length equals 13 residues. The CDR3 here is CASSQGGNSPLHF. In DNA form, the CDR3 reads TGTGCCAGCAGCCAAGGGGGGAATTCACCCCTCCACTTT.

V usage is TRBV7-6 and J usage is TRBJ1-4; TRBD1 might be the D (6 bases). V lost 5 bases and J 6 bases, leaving 22 bases between the germline ends. Germline assignment: CDR1 SGHVS and CDR2 FNYEAQ. There are 17 residues in the CDR3. The CDR3 protein is CASSNDLTGWGDEKLFF. CDR3 bases: TGTGCCAGCAGCAACGATCTAACAGGGTGGGGGGATGAAAAACTGTTTTTT.

The chain recombines TRBV7-3 with TRBJ1-1; a possible D gene is TRBD1 (5 bases). This CDR3 has 13 residues. CDR1 is SGHTA and CDR2 is FQGTGA in the germline V gene. V gave up 3 bases and J gave up 3 bases, with 8 bases separating them. CDR3: CASSFVRDTEAFF. DNA for the CDR3: TGTGCCAGCAGCTTCGTCAGGGACACTGAAGCTTTCTTT.

The CDR3 loop reads CASSEGGSATDTQYF. The CDR3 DNA sequence: TGTGCCAGCAGTGAAGGGGGGAGCGCCACAGATACGCAGTATTTT. This rearrangement joins TRBV6-1 to TRBJ2-3, with D perhaps matching TRBD1 or TRBD2 (5 bases each). V gave up 1 base and J gave up 2 bases, with 10 bases separating them. CDR3 length: 15 residues. In germline, CDR1 is MNHNS, CDR2 SASEGT.

The J gene is TRBJ1-5, the V gene TRBV5-1; maybe TRBD1 (5 bases). This CDR3 is built from 13 residues. Deletions cut 0 bases from V and 6 bases from J, with 7 bases between. Germline CDR1 is SGHRS and CDR2 is YFSETQ. CDR3 sequence: CASSLEGSQPQHF. The CDR3 region has the DNA TGCGCCAGCAGCTTGGAGGGGAGTCAGCCCCAGCATTTT.

This clone was seen a few times. This rearrangement joins TRBV11-1 to TRBJ2-1; 11 bases fit TRBD2. The V gene end was trimmed by 3 bases and the J gene end by 8 bases; junction bases not matched to a gene: 6. Germline V gene data show CDR1 as SGHAT and CDR2 as FQDESV (reference sequence). The CDR3 length is 15 residues. CDR3 residues: CASSLGTSGGHEQFF. CDR3 nucleotides: TGTGCCAGCAGCTTGGGTACTAGCGGGGGCCATGAGCAGTTCTTC.

The chain uses TRBV6-4 and TRBJ2-2; D remains unclear. Deletions cut 5 bases from V and 3 bases from J, with 13 bases between. Germline V gene data show CDR1 as MRHNA and CDR2 as SNTAGT. The CDR3 totals 15 residues. DNA of the CDR3: TGTGCCAGCAGTTCCGGGCAGCAGGACACCGGGGAGCTGTTTTTT. Translated, it gives CASSSGQQDTGELFF.

The V gene is TRBV6-5, the J gene TRBJ1-2, with 9 positions matching TRBD1. The V gene's germline CDR1 is MNHEY and CDR2 SVGAGI. The junction had 7 bases not matched to a gene; V was cut back by 6 bases and J by 11 bases. CDR3 length: 12 amino acids. The CDR3 loop is CASRPLGQGYTF. The DNA of the CDR3 is TGTGCCAGCAGACCCCTCGGACAGGGGTACACCTTC.

The V and J genes are TRBV25-1 and TRBJ2-7, with a tentative D call TRBD1 (5 bases). V lost 2 bases and J 3 bases, leaving 20 bases between the germline ends. CDR3 size: 17 residues. Germline V gene lookup returns CDR1 MGHDK and CDR2 SYGVNS. CDR3 nucleotide sequence: TGTGCCAGCAGTGAAACCCTTTCAGGGTCCCCCTTCTACGAGCAGTACTTC. As protein: CASSETLSGSPFYEQYF.

This clone has only one observation. J is TRBJ1-1 and V is TRBV18, with a tentative D call TRBD1 (6 bases). The CDR3 loop spans 12 amino acids. In germline, CDR1 is KGHSH, CDR2 LQKENI. The V gene lost 3 bases and the J gene lost 11 bases, with 13 bases spanning the gap. In DNA form, the CDR3 reads TGTGCCAGCTCACCGGACAGTGTATCCGCTTTCTTT. Its protein product is CASSPDSVSAFF.

The sample holds one count of this clone. This rearrangement joins TRBV14 to TRBJ1-2; 7 nucleotides line up with TRBD1. The CDR3 covers 17 residues. Unmatched junction bases numbered 15, after V lost 2 bases and J lost 6 bases. Germline loops: CDR1 SGHDN, CDR2 FVKESK. The chain's CDR3 is CASSQIFAQGGRNGYTF. The CDR3 nucleotides are TGTGCCAGCAGCCAAATTTTCGCGCAGGGGGGACGGAATGGCTACACCTTC.

This clone was seen a few times. The chain links TRBV13 to TRBJ2-6, with D uncertain. V was cut by 2 bases and J by 4 bases, with 3 bases left in between. The germline gives CDR1 PRHDT, CDR2 FYEKMQ (reference sequence). There are 13 residues in the CDR3. The CDR3 here is CASSLPGANVLTF. Here the CDR3 DNA reads TGTGCCAGCAGCTTACCGGGGGCCAACGTCCTGACTTTC.

This clone has just one count. This chain connects TRBV5-4 to TRBJ2-7; D unclear. Germline assignment: CDR1 SGHNT and CDR2 YYREEE (reference sequence). The ends were cut back, 4 bases at V and 3 bases at J, with 8 bases in the middle. This CDR3 is 12 amino acids long. In DNA form, the CDR3 reads TGTGCCAGCAGCCCCAACGACTACGAGCAGTACTTC. Its translation is CASSPNDYEQYF.